Sequencing of this T cell receptor (beta chain) was carried out in a study of blood T cell repertoires in COVID-19 (dated by TCRdb to 2018 to 2021). Broadly, across the study: Samples covering the acute and convalescent phases of COVID-19 were provided by collaborators in the United States, Italy and Spain. Where available, HLA class I and class II types were taken from metadata supplied by the sample provider and were not determined by assay-based typing. The material from the prospective study consisted of cDNA or gDNA derived from T cells, B-cell-depleted T cells, or PBMCs. The repertoires were made available in a free public database intended to serve as a resource for research on the immune response to SARS-CoV-2. The sample metadata nearly always contained a de-identified subject ID, COVID-19 status, age in years and sex. The dataset comprised deeply sampled blood TCRbeta repertoires from subjects exposed to, actively infected with, or recovered from COVID-19. The samples were drawn from two sources: the first 160 participants of the ongoing ImmuneRACE study, and 1,200 or so subjects contributed by 6 global collaborators.

One collaborating source in Seattle enrolled patients while the patients were actively infected and followed the patients over time throughout the course of disease. The collaborating institutions used their own protocols to collect whole blood in K2EDTA tubes. Collaborator samples were shipped for TCRbeta analysis as frozen whole blood, isolated PBMCs, or DNA extracted from either sample type. This clone has more than one count but fewer than ten. Its antigen is not yet known. No base qualities exist here, and no much larger clone lies one base off it. TCRbeta CDR3 regions were amplified from genomic DNA by means of the immunoSEQ Assay, a bias-controlled multiplex PCR. Per the source publication's procedure: The number of nucleated cells in each sample was estimated by amplification of reference gene primers within the assay. To quantify the absolute abundance of each unique TCRbeta CDR3 rearrangement, sequence reads were collapsed and filtered. For each sample, productive Simpson clonality was calculated as the square root of Simpson's diversity index across productive rearrangements. As stored in TCRdb, this immuneACCESS dataset retains in-frame rearrangements with V and J assigned. A fraction of the clones does not appear; measured against another copy, unresolved V genes explain less than half of the discrepancy, and the remainder lacks a known reason. Clone size and V and J calls were adopted from that table, with D and trimming inferred from the DNA. The sample records around 210,000 clones, roughly 80% of which are singletons. The ten largest clones capture about 7.8% of the sample.

Looking up the germline V gene yields CDR1 MNHEY and CDR2 SVGEGT. The germline ends are 16 bases apart after V is trimmed by 6 bases and J by 3 bases. The CDR3 runs 15 amino acids, cysteine and phenylalanine included. The sequence is cut down to CDR3 DNA, 45 bases in frame from base 1. The full study reports these points: Clinical and demographic metadata were provided uncurated, with the amount varying by source and participant.

Input material: peripheral blood. The sequence links TRBV6-2 or TRBV6-3 to TRBJ2-3, with TRBD1 as a weak D call on 5 bases. The TCR comes from a woman of 80 years or more with COVID-19, enrolled during active disease. The nucleotide sequence is TGTGCCAGCAGCCACCGCAGGGTTTTGACAGATACGCAGTATTTT. This sequence encodes CASSHRRVLTDTQYF.